Following are 21 T cell receptor beta chains from one sample sequenced in a study of STAT3 mutations in large granular lymphocyte leukemia. Study results and caveats: At least one immunodominant TCR beta clonotype appeared in every T-cell large granular lymphocyte leukemia patient.

No antigens are known for them. TCRdb keeps only in-frame clones here, not all; method: immunoSEQ multiplex PCR. The sample carries under 9,500 clones, about 92% recorded once. The source material was peripheral blood mononuclear cells. The receptors derive from a man between 60 and 70 years old with T-cell large granular lymphocyte leukemia. Some clones in this sample may be carry-over from other donors' samples.

The chain has TRBV2 and TRBJ1-2, with unresolved D. Germline V gene sequence: CDR1 SNHLY, CDR2 FYNNEI. Trimming shortened V by 7 bases and J by 8 bases, and 17 bases separated the two germline ends. The CDR3 has 13 residues. The DNA of the CDR3 is TGTGCCAGCATCGTTCGGGTGCCGGGGGGCTACACCTTC. Its translation is CASIVRVPGGYTF.

The J gene is TRBJ2-5, the V gene TRBV5-1, with 8 bases matching TRBD2. The CDR3 runs to 15 residues. Trimming at V came to 0 bases and at J to 2 bases, leaving 3 bases not matched to a gene. Germline lookup yields CDR1 SGHRS and CDR2 YFSETQ. CDR3 nucleotides: TGCGCCAGCAGCTTGGAGCCTAGCGGGCAAGAGACCCAGTACTTC. Translated, it gives CASSLEPSGQETQYF.

The chain is built from TRBV19 and TRBJ2-7; possible D gene TRBD1, 7 bases. Per the germline V gene, CDR1 is LNHDA and CDR2 is SQIVND (reference sequence). V lost 11 bases and J lost 0, with 20 bases in between. The CDR3 covers 15 residues. The CDR3: CAGGGQSDGSYEQYF. The CDR3 nucleotides are TGTGCCGGAGGGGGACAGAGTGACGGCTCCTACGAGCAGTACTTC.

The chain recombines TRBV6-1 with TRBJ2-3, with a weak D call TRBD2 (5 bases). CDR3 length: 13 amino acids. The germline CDR1 and CDR2 sequences are MNHNS and SASEGT. V was pared by 7 bases and J by 5 bases, with 13 bases between. The CDR3 spells CASTSVAGDTQYF. CDR3 in DNA: TGTGCCAGCACATCCGTGGCGGGAGATACGCAGTATTTT.

The chain links TRBV4-3 to TRBJ1-2, with a weak D call TRBD1 (5 bases). V lost 4 bases to trimming and J lost 2 bases, with 17 bases between them. This CDR3 contains 16 residues. The germline gives CDR1 LGHNA, CDR2 YSLEER. The CDR3 DNA reads TGCGCCAGCAGCCGGGTCGGGGTTAGGGACAACTATGGCTACACCTTC. Protein product: CASSRVGVRDNYGYTF.

The DNA of the CDR3 is TGTGCCAGCAGCTTACTGTCGACAGGGCTCTATGGCTACACCTTC. Encoded protein: CASSLLSTGLYGYTF. The chain carries TRBV7-9 and TRBJ1-2; 7 nucleotides agree with TRBD1. The CDR3 extends over 15 amino acids. Unmatched junction bases numbered 7, after V lost 2 bases and J lost 4 bases. The germline V gene has CDR1 SEHNR and CDR2 FQNEAQ (reference sequence).

The rearrangement links TRBV5-4 to TRBJ2-7, with TRBD2 identical over 7 bases. The CDR3 totals 16 residues. V trimming: 2 bases; J trimming: 3 bases; junction bases outside the gene matches: 11. CDR1 is SGHNT, CDR2 YYREEE, per germline (reference sequence). The CDR3, as DNA: TGTGCCAGCAGCTTCGATGTGGTAGCGGGTAACTACGAGCAGTACTTC. It encodes CASSFDVVAGNYEQYF.

The rearrangement uses TRBV18 and TRBJ2-1; D could derive from TRBD1 or TRBD2 (5 bases each). The germline CDR1 and CDR2 sequences are KGHSH and LQKENI. The V end lost 2 bases, the J end lost 4 bases, and 12 bases lay between the germline ends. The length of the CDR3 is 15 residues. The CDR3 region is CASSPSRDLYNEQFF. In DNA, the CDR3 is TGTGCCAGCTCACCAAGCAGGGACCTTTACAATGAGCAGTTCTTC. The whole variable domain, remainder taken from reference TRBV18 and TRBJ2-1, is NAGVMQNPRHLVRRRGQEARLRCSPMKGHSHVYWYRQLPEEGLKFMVYLQKENIIDESGMPKERFSAEFPKEGPSILRIQQVVRGDSAAYFCASSPSRDLYNEQFFGPGTRLTVL.

This clone was counted a few times. V gene TRBV20-1 combines with J gene TRBJ2-7; D is undetermined. This CDR3 has 11 residues. Germline V gene data show CDR1 as DFQATT and CDR2 as SNEGSKA (reference sequence). Trimming took 5 bases from V and 6 from J, leaving 11 bases between them. CDR3 bases: TGCAGTGCTCGAAATAATGCCGAGCAGTACTTC. It encodes CSARNNAEQYF.

This chain joins TRBV10-1 and TRBJ2-7; 8 nucleotides line up with TRBD1. Germline CDR1 WNHNN, CDR2 SYGVQD (reference sequence). This CDR3 region has 13 residues. The ends lost 5 bases at V and 3 bases at J; junction bases unmatched: 3. CDR3 loop: CASSSGQGYEQYF. In DNA form, the CDR3 reads TGCGCCAGCAGTTCCGGACAGGGCTACGAGCAGTACTTC.

This chain uses TRBV18 with TRBJ2-3; 7 positions match TRBD2. This CDR3 comprises 16 residues. Germline-derived CDR1 and CDR2 are KGHSH and LQKENI. V lost 4 bases, J lost 2 bases, and 9 bases stayed unmatched. The CDR3 DNA reads TGTGCCAGCTCACAACGCGGGAGCAGCAACACAGATACGCAGTATTTT. It encodes CASSQRGSSNTDTQYF.

CDR3 loop: CSVGGSLTSTDTQYF. As DNA, the CDR3 is TGCAGCGTTGGCGGGTCACTTACTAGCACAGATACGCAGTATTTT. This rearrangement joins TRBV29-1 to TRBJ2-3; D possibly corresponds to TRBD2 (5 bases). V was clipped by 4 bases and J by 0 bases, with 14 bases between them. The CDR3 covers 15 residues. Germline CDR1 is SQVTM and CDR2 is ANQGSEA.

This chain uses TRBV9 with TRBJ1-3; D remains ambiguous. The CDR3 length is 14 residues. Germline lookup yields CDR1 SGDLS and CDR2 YYNGEE. Trimming cost V 2 bases and J 0 bases, with 6 bases left between them. The CDR3 reads CASSVGDSGNTIYF. The DNA of the CDR3 is TGTGCCAGCAGCGTTGGCGACTCTGGAAACACCATATATTTT.

The V call is TRBV19, the J call TRBJ1-1; D is perhaps TRBD1 (5 bases). CDR1 and CDR2 from the germline V gene are LNHDA and SQIVND (reference sequence). CDR3 length equals 14 residues. Between the trimmed V and J ends, which lost 4 bases and 3 bases, there was a span of 12 bases. DNA for the CDR3: TGTGCCAGTAGTACTCAGGGTTGGGACACTGAAGCTTTCTTT. It is translated as CASSTQGWDTEAFF.

The CDR3 spells CASVAGLTDTQYF. CDR3 sequence (DNA): TGTGCCAGTGTAGCGGGACTCACAGATACGCAGTATTTT. The chain is built from TRBV7-9 and TRBJ2-3, with TRBD2 matching 8 bases. CDR3 length equals 13 residues. J gave up 2 bases and V 9 bases, and 4 bases lay outside the gene matches. The V gene's germline CDR1 is SEHNR and CDR2 FQNEAQ (reference sequence). The complete variable domain, with remaining parts taken from reference TRBV7-9 and TRBJ2-3, reads DTGVSQNPRHKITKRGQNVTFRCDPISEHNRLYWYRQTLGQGPEFLTYFQNEAQLEKSRLLSDRFSAERPKGSFSTLEIQRTEQGDSAMYLCASVAGLTDTQYFGPGTRLTVL.

This chain connects TRBV11-2 to TRBJ2-7; 8 bases are a match to TRBD1. The CDR3 has 18 amino acids. V shed 4 bases, J shed 2 bases, and the junction held 16 bases outside the gene matches. Germline V gene lookup returns CDR1 SGHAT and CDR2 FQNNGV. The CDR3 nucleotides read TGTGCCAGCAGCTCGCTCAGGGGGCGCCCAGGGGTACCCTACGAGCAGTACTTC. Protein product: CASSSLRGRPGVPYEQYF.

This clone turned up a few times. The gene calls are TRBV6-5 and TRBJ2-7; TRBD2 aligns across 12 bases. This CDR3 has 15 amino acids. Germline-derived CDR1 and CDR2 are MNHEY and SVGAGI. V lost 6 bases, J lost 5 bases, and 8 bases stayed unmatched. The chain's CDR3 is CASRPRLAGVHEQYF. DNA of the CDR3: TGTGCCAGCAGGCCGCGACTAGCGGGAGTGCACGAGCAGTACTTC.

A single count supports this clone. The rearrangement uses TRBV4-2 and TRBJ1-2; 8 nucleotides agree with TRBD1. V was clipped by 4 bases and J by 4 bases; unmatched bases: 8. Looked up from germline, CDR1 is LGHNA and CDR2 is YNFKEQ. The CDR3 loop spans 15 amino acids. The CDR3 nucleotides are TGTGCCAGCAGCCGCGGACAGGGAGAGGCCTATGGCTACACCTTC. Its translation is CASSRGQGEAYGYTF.

The V gene is TRBV20-1, the J gene TRBJ1-1, with D tentatively TRBD1 (6 bases). V lost 3 bases, J lost 5 bases, and 7 bases lay in between. This CDR3 spans 11 amino acids. CDR1 and CDR2 from the germline V gene are DFQATT and SNEGSKA (reference sequence). The CDR3 nucleotides read TGCAGTGCTAGTCAGGGGACTGAAGCTTTCTTT. It codes for CSASQGTEAFF.

The J gene is TRBJ2-3, the V gene TRBV7-2; 9 bases are a match to TRBD2. V was pared by 1 base and J by 10 bases, with 6 bases of the junction left unmatched. Germline V CDR1 and CDR2: SGHTA, FQGNSA. This CDR3 spans 14 amino acids. The CDR3 here is CASSLDAGGLAQYF. The CDR3 coding sequence is TGTGCCAGCAGCTTAGACGCGGGAGGGCTTGCGCAGTATTTT.

This sequence joins TRBV5-1 and TRBJ1-6; the match to TRBD1 covers 7 bases. The germline gives CDR1 SGHRS, CDR2 YFSETQ. V shed 4 bases, J shed 7 bases, and the junction held 8 bases outside the gene matches. This CDR3 comprises 15 residues. CDR3 bases: TGCGCCAGCAGCATTGGGACAGCCGAGAATTCACCCCTCCACTTT. This translates into CASSIGTAENSPLHF.